The clone carrying this TCR beta chain was observed a few times. The entirety of the isolated RNA underwent reverse transcription, so expressed TCRB transcripts were sequenced. Assay: immunoSEQ multiplex PCR; the TCRdb copy retains only in-frame clones and omits some. The repertoire holds 200,000 to 250,000 clones, with 7.5% to 10% as singletons. These data originate in a study of beta chain features in type 1 diabetes. CDR1 is LNHDA, CDR2 SQIVND, per germline (reference sequence). V dropped 7 bases and J dropped 1; count of bases not matched to a gene: 6. The CDR3 extends over 15 amino acids. This chain uses TRBV19 with TRBJ2-3; 9 bases line up with TRBD2. The clonotype was recovered from a woman aged 18-29 years in good health. Sequencing input: naive CD4+ T cells from blood. CDR3 loop: CASNTLAGRTDTQYF. CDR3 in DNA: TGTGCCAGTAACACACTAGCGGGCCGCACAGATACGCAGTATTTT.